This TCR beta chain was identified in a study of T cell responses to AZD1222 COVID-19 vaccine. Study findings and constraints: Regions 160-218 and 743-854 held dominance among vaccine-associated CD4 TCRs, which spanned spike. Reports indicate that nearly half of spike-specific TCRs are directed at unmutated variant regions.

Deletions cut 3 bases from V and 4 bases from J, with 4 bases between. There are 11 residues in the CDR3. Per the germline V gene, CDR1 is ENHRY and CDR2 is SYGVKD. This table comes from immunoSEQ multiplex PCR, and its TCRdb copy is limited to in-frame clones, with some not included. The sample has about 140,000 clones, more than 85% seen once. Concerning this clone itself: As yet, its antigen is unknown.

The clonotype originates from an adult in good health. This specimen was peripheral blood, taken on day 0 of MenACWY control vaccination. The chain combines TRBV10-3 with TRBJ2-7; the D is unclear. The CDR3 bases are TGTGCCATCAGTGATGGGTACGAGCAGTACTTC. This gives the protein CAISDGYEQYF.